The present T cell receptor beta chain was sequenced within a study of T cell repertoires in ileal Crohn's disease. The CDR3 length is 12 residues. Using immunoSEQ multiplex PCR, the repertoire was profiled, and TCRdb retains in-frame clones only, with some absent. The sample has around 5,000 clones, approximately 80% seen once. The sequencing sample was made of ileal tissue. The chain is built from TRBV12-2 and TRBJ1-2; the table's D call, TRBD1, has no DNA check behind it. TRBV12-2 is classified as a pseudogene. The clonotype was recovered from an adult with Crohn's disease. The CDR3: CLPWDSFYGYTF. Here the CDR3 DNA reads TGCCTTCCCTGGGACAGCTTCTATGGCTACACCTTC.